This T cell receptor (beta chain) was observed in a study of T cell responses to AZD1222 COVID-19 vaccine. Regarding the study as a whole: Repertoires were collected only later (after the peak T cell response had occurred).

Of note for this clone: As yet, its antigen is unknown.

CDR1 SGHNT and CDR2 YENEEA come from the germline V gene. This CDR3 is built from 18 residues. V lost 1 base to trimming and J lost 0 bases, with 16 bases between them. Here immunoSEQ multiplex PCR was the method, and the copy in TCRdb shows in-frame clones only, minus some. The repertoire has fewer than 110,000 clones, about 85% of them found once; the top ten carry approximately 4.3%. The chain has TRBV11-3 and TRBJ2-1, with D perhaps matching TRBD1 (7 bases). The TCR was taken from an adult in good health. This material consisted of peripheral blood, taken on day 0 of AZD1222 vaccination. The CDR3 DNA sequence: TGTGCCAGCAGCTTAGGGGCAGGGGGGCGGAGCTCCTACAATGAGCAGTTCTTC. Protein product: CASSLGAGGRSSYNEQFF.